The clone carrying this T cell receptor beta chain was detected many times. The antigen remains unidentified. The unsorted libraries originated from 2 million PBMCs that had been stored at -80 C. The authors made cDNA by 5'RACE with 10-nucleotide random UMIs. TCRdb used MiXCR to reprocess the 5' RACE reads, holding one entry per CDR3 protein. The repertoire includes about 62,000 distinct CDR3 sequences, 4% to 6% of them detected once, and about 3.2% sits in the top ten. The sample comes from a study of neurological immune-mediated disorders. Study-wide points: Whereas HTLV-1-associated myelopathy showed the most TCR clonal expansion, multiple sclerosis showed the least, with levels below those of healthy controls.

CDR1 and CDR2 (germline): DFQATT, SNEGSKA (reference sequence). This CDR3 region has 13 residues. The germline V and J ends were trimmed by 0 bases and 4 bases, with 7 bases remaining between them. Material: PBMCs. V and J are TRBV20-1 and TRBJ1-5, with D possibly being TRBD1 (5 bases). The clonotype was recovered from a woman between 45 and 60 years old with multiple sclerosis. For the CDR3, the DNA is TGCAGTGCTAGAGAGACAGAGAATCAGCCCCAGCATTTT. This codes for CSARETENQPQHF.